The clone carrying this T cell receptor beta chain has just a few counts. Its antigen is unidentified. The data stem from a study of beta chain features in type 1 diabetes. Study-wide findings and caveats: Moderate but significant shortening of TCRB CDR3s was recorded in all four CD4+ subsets from Type 1 diabetes patients.

All of the isolated RNA was reverse transcribed, so expressed TCRB transcripts were sequenced. Assay: immunoSEQ multiplex PCR; the TCRdb copy retains only in-frame clones and omits some. The sample records 120,000 or so clones, 15% to 20% being singletons. This CDR3 spans 17 amino acids. Germline loops: CDR1 SGDLS, CDR2 YYNGEE. Trimming stripped 3 bases from V and 0 bases from J, with 16 bases between. J is TRBJ2-1 and V is TRBV9; a possible D gene is TRBD2 (6 bases). The sequenced material came from central memory CD4+ T cells from blood. The sequence came from a man aged 25-45 years with type 1 diabetes. The CDR3 DNA sequence: TGTGCCAGCAGCGAGGGAGCGGGCGTTTTCTCCTACAATGAGCAGTTCTTC. It specifies CASSEGAGVFSYNEQFF.